A single sample gave rise to the 18 T cell receptor beta chains below, sequenced in a study of cytomegalovirus exposure and HLA in healthy donors. It was with 60 Vbeta and 13 Jbeta primers that the PCR ran. Using immunoSEQ multiplex PCR, the repertoire was profiled, and TCRdb retains in-frame clones only, with some absent. The sample shows around 100,000 clones, over 60% of them seen only once. Sample: PBMCs. The receptors were sampled from a man aged 30 to 39 in good health and CMV-seropositive.

In this sample, this clone turned up once. The chain couples TRBV5-5 to TRBJ2-3; a weak D match, TRBD1 (6 bases). CDR1 SGHKS and CDR2 YYEKEE come from the germline V gene (reference sequence). Deletions cut 4 bases from V and 2 bases from J, with 11 bases between. The CDR3 has 14 residues. DNA of the CDR3: TGTGCCAGCAGCCGTCGGGACACCACAGATACGCAGTATTTT. This sequence encodes CASSRRDTTDTQYF.

This clone was counted a single time. V is TRBV4-1 and J is TRBJ1-5; possibly TRBD1 for D (6 bases). From germline, CDR1 is MGHRA and CDR2 YSYEKL. The CDR3 totals 16 residues. V was trimmed by 1 base and J by 3 bases, leaving 13 bases between them. The CDR3 DNA is TGCGCCAGCAGCCAAGCGGGGCAGGGGTTCAATCAGCCCCAGCATTTT. It translates to CASSQAGQGFNQPQHF.

The J gene is TRBJ2-5, the V gene TRBV19; 7 bases map to TRBD2. The germline CDR1 and CDR2 sequences are LNHDA and SQIVND (reference sequence). This CDR3 spans 12 amino acids. The V and J ends lost 5 bases and 4 bases, in that order; junction bases with no gene match: 1. CDR3 bases: TGTGCCAGTAGTTCGGGGGGAGAGACCCAGTACTTC. Amino acids: CASSSGGETQYF.

This rearrangement joins TRBV2 to TRBJ1-6; TRBD1 aligns across 8 bases. CDR1 and CDR2 (germline): SNHLY, FYNNEI. The CDR3 spans 15 residues. V shed 8 bases, J shed 0 bases, and the junction held 3 bases outside the gene matches. As DNA, the CDR3 is TGTGCCAGCGGAGACAGGGGCTCCTATAATTCACCCCTCCACTTT. It specifies CASGDRGSYNSPLHF.

V and J are TRBV6-5 and TRBJ2-7; maybe TRBD1 (5 bases). The V gene lost 4 bases and the J gene lost 3 bases, with 16 bases spanning the gap. Germline-derived CDR1 and CDR2 are MNHEY and SVGAGI. The CDR3 loop spans 15 amino acids. In nucleotides, the CDR3 is TGTGCCAGCAGTTCTCCTGGGCAGGGCCACTACGAGCAGTACTTC. Translation gives CASSSPGQGHYEQYF.

V and J are TRBV4-1 and TRBJ1-1; D remains unclear. The CDR3 consists of 15 residues. The germline CDR1 and CDR2 sequences are MGHRA and YSYEKL. Trimming removed 1 base from V and 10 bases from J, with 19 bases in between. This chain's CDR3 is CASSQVSHAGGGAFF. DNA of the CDR3: TGCGCCAGCAGCCAAGTAAGCCACGCGGGCGGAGGAGCTTTCTTT.

CDR3 coding DNA: TGTGCCAGCAGCCCCGGACAGTACGAGCAGTACTTC. Its protein product is CASSPGQYEQYF. The V call is TRBV13, the J call TRBJ2-7, with TRBD1 as a possible D gene (6 bases). CDR1 is PRHDT, CDR2 FYEKMQ, per germline (reference sequence). CDR3 length equals 12 residues. The V gene lost 5 bases and the J gene lost 4 bases, with 9 bases spanning the gap. Variable domain in full (rest from reference TRBV13 and TRBJ2-7): AAGVIQSPRHLIKEKRETATLKCYPIPRHDTVYWYQQGPGQDPQFLISFYEKMQSDKGSIPDRFSAQQFSDYHSELNMSSLELGDSALYFCASSPGQYEQYFGPGTRLTVT.

The rearrangement joins TRBV30 to TRBJ2-1; 7 bases are a match to TRBD1. J lost 0 bases, V lost 4 bases, and 12 bases had no gene match. This CDR3 comprises 17 residues. CDR1 is GTSNPN and CDR2 is SVGIG in the germline V gene (reference sequence). This CDR3 is CAWIRPRTGRSYNEQFF. In DNA form, the CDR3 reads TGTGCCTGGATAAGGCCAAGGACAGGCCGCTCCTACAATGAGCAGTTCTTC. Using reference TRBV30 and TRBJ2-1 for the parts outside the CDR3, the full variable domain is SQTIHQWPATLVQPVGSPLSLECTVEGTSNPNLYWYRQAAGRGLQLLFYSVGIGQISSEVPQNLSASRPQDRQFILSSKKLLLSDSGFYLCAWIRPRTGRSYNEQFFGPGTRLTVL.

The genes are TRBV30 and TRBJ2-1; no firm D call. There are 13 residues in the CDR3. Trimming removed 8 bases from V and 0 bases from J, with 11 bases in between. Germline CDR1 is GTSNPN and CDR2 is SVGIG (reference sequence). In nucleotides, the CDR3 is TGTGCCCTTGACTTGAGCTCCTACAATGAGCAGTTCTTC. Translating gives CALDLSSYNEQFF.

The V and J genes are TRBV5-4 and TRBJ1-2; possible D gene TRBD1, 6 bases. V lost 2 bases to trimming and J lost 9 bases, with 20 bases between them. Germline V gene sequence: CDR1 SGHNT, CDR2 YYREEE (reference sequence). There are 15 residues in the CDR3. The DNA for the CDR3 is TGTGCCAGCAGCTTTGGGGGGGCGGAGTTGGGCAGCTACACCTTC. Encoded protein: CASSFGGAELGSYTF.

The V call is TRBV2, the J call TRBJ1-1; D remains ambiguous. CDR1 is SNHLY, CDR2 FYNNEI, per germline. Trimming left V 5 bases short and J 2 bases short, with 12 bases between. The CDR3 loop spans 14 amino acids. This CDR3 is CASSMTWLNTEAFF. The CDR3 DNA sequence: TGTGCCAGCAGTATGACATGGTTAAACACTGAAGCTTTCTTT.

The chain couples TRBV2 to TRBJ1-6; unclear D gene. V gave up 8 bases and J gave up 10 bases, with 21 bases separating them. The germline gives CDR1 SNHLY, CDR2 FYNNEI. The CDR3 is 15 amino acids. CDR3 coding DNA: TGTGCCAGCTTACTCGAGACCGGGAGCGGGTCACCCCTCCACTTT. Amino acid sequence: CASLLETGSGSPLHF.

The gene calls are TRBV9 and TRBJ1-1; D might be TRBD1 (5 bases). The CDR3 extends over 14 amino acids. Germline lookup yields CDR1 SGDLS and CDR2 YYNGEE. Between the trimmed V and J ends, which lost 0 bases and 3 bases, there was a span of 9 bases. The CDR3 spells CASSVGRVDTEAFF. DNA of the CDR3: TGTGCCAGCAGCGTAGGCAGGGTAGACACTGAAGCTTTCTTT. Based on the CDR3 plus reference TRBV9 and TRBJ1-1, the full variable domain is DSGVTQTPKHLITATGQRVTLRCSPRSGDLSVYWYQQSLDQGLQFLIQYYNGEERAKGNILERFSAQQFPDLHSELNLSSLELGDSALYFCASSVGRVDTEAFFGQGTRLTVV.

Of note for this clone: Other DNA sequences in the same sample also yield this CDR3. This sequence joins TRBV5-1 and TRBJ2-7; TRBD2 might be the D (5 bases). The germline V and J ends were trimmed by 4 bases and 4 bases, with 6 bases remaining between them. The CDR3 covers 11 residues. The germline gives CDR1 SGHRS, CDR2 YFSETQ. This chain's CDR3 is CASSPGYEQYF. Written as DNA, the CDR3 is TGCGCCAGCAGCCCGGGGTACGAGCAGTACTTC.

This sequence joins TRBV5-1 and TRBJ1-2, with TRBD1 identical over 10 bases. V trimming: 0 bases; J trimming: 6 bases; junction bases outside the gene matches: 2. CDR1 and CDR2 (germline): SGHRS, YFSETQ. The CDR3 has 14 amino acids. The CDR3 sequence: CASSLEGTGDGYTF. The CDR3, as DNA: TGCGCCAGCAGCTTGGAAGGGACAGGGGATGGCTACACCTTC.

The sample holds a few counts of this clone. The CDR3 sequence: CASSLEGGFNTEAFF. In DNA, the CDR3 is TGTGCCAGCAGTTTAGAAGGGGGATTTAACACTGAAGCTTTCTTT. The chain carries TRBV27 and TRBJ1-1, with D possibly being TRBD1 (6 bases). Between the trimmed V and J ends, which lost 2 bases and 2 bases, there was a span of 12 bases. The length of the CDR3 is 15 residues. The germline CDR1 and CDR2 sequences are MNHEY and SMNVEV (reference sequence).

This clone was recorded a few times. The V gene is TRBV4-3, the J gene TRBJ1-5; the match to TRBD1 covers 9 bases. The CDR3 is 17 residues long. The ends lost 4 bases at V and 2 bases at J; junction bases unmatched: 9. From germline, CDR1 is LGHNA and CDR2 YSLEER. The CDR3 loop is CASSRGQGKLGNQPQHF. The CDR3 nucleotides read TGCGCCAGCAGCCGCGGACAGGGGAAGCTCGGCAATCAGCCCCAGCATTTT.

The chain has TRBV9 and TRBJ2-1, with 15 bases aligning to TRBD2. CDR1 and CDR2 (germline): SGDLS, YYNGEE. This CDR3 has 17 residues. V lost 0 bases, J lost 5 bases, and 3 bases stayed unmatched. The CDR3 here is CASSVGGTSGGNNEQFF. The CDR3 DNA reads as TGTGCCAGCAGCGTAGGGGGGACTAGCGGGGGGAACAATGAGCAGTTCTTC.